Below, 10 T cell receptor beta chains from the same sample are listed, as sequenced in a study of CD8 T cells in Susac syndrome. RNA, at about 0.45 to 1 ug, was reverse transcribed with random hexamers. MiXCR was run by TCRdb on the immunoSEQ multiplex PCR reads, yielding one entry per CDR3 protein. The sample carries roughly 150,000 distinct CDR3 sequences, roughly 95% recorded once. Sequenced: CD4+ T cells from PBMCs. Receptors were obtained from a human donor with Susac syndrome.

This chain uses TRBV6-6 with TRBJ2-3; D unclear. Trimming left V 0 bases short and J 4 bases short, with 14 bases between. The CDR3 is made up of 16 amino acids. CDR1 is MNHNY, CDR2 SVGAGI, per germline (reference sequence). The CDR3 bases are TGTGCCAGCAGTTACTCGAACGTGGACCATTCAGATACGCAGTATTTT. Its protein is CASSYSNVDHSDTQYF.

This clonotype was seen once. One end of the junction does not line up with germline, which may come from a read error. J is TRBJ1-6 and V is TRBV28; 7 bases map to TRBD1. This CDR3 contains 13 residues. The germline V gene has CDR1 MDHEN and CDR2 SYDVKM. The CDR3 coding sequence is TGTGCCAGCGGGGACAGAAGGAATTCACCCCCCCACTTT. As protein: CASGDRRNSPPHF.

The chain joins TRBV9 to TRBJ2-7; D gene ambiguous. Looked up from germline, CDR1 is SGDLS and CDR2 is YYNGEE. The CDR3 length is 11 residues. V lost 0 bases and J lost 6, with 4 bases in between. CDR3: CASSVGREQYF. CDR3 DNA sequence: TGTGCCAGCAGCGTAGGGCGCGAGCAGTACTTC.

This chain links TRBV4-1 with TRBJ1-1; D is undetermined. CDR1 MGHRA and CDR2 YSYEKL come from the germline V gene. The V and J ends lost 0 bases and 11 bases respectively, with 16 bases between them. The CDR3 extends over 14 amino acids. The CDR3 DNA sequence: TGCGCCAGCAGCCAAGAGTTGGCGCAATCGGGGGCTTTCTTT. Amino acid sequence: CASSQELAQSGAFF.

The CDR3 DNA is TGTGCCAGCAGTTTATCGGGCGGGGGGGTTCTTTCTGGGGCCAACGTCCTGACTTTC. Translation: CASSLSGGGVLSGANVLTF. The chain combines TRBV27 with TRBJ2-6; 9 nucleotides line up with TRBD2. Looked up from germline, CDR1 is MNHEY and CDR2 is SMNVEV (reference sequence). There are 19 residues in the CDR3. V dropped 0 bases and J dropped 1; count of bases not matched to a gene: 7.

This chain uses TRBV29-1 with TRBJ1-5; 7 nucleotides line up with TRBD1. CDR1 and CDR2 (germline): SQVTM, ANQGSEA. The CDR3 consists of 14 residues. With 5 bases clipped from V and 6 bases from J, the junction kept 10 bases outside the gene matches. The CDR3 spells CSVRTGVMTQPQHF. In DNA form, the CDR3 reads TGCAGCGTTCGGACAGGTGTTATGACTCAGCCCCAGCATTTT.

The chain links TRBV29-1 to TRBJ2-7; D unclear. Trimming left V 7 bases short and J 3 bases short, with 19 bases between. Germline-derived CDR1 and CDR2 are SQVTM and ANQGSEA. There are 14 residues in the CDR3. CDR3 nucleotides: TGCAGCGCAAAAGGGCTTGGGGTAAGCTACGAGCAGTACTTC. Its protein product is CSAKGLGVSYEQYF.

V usage is TRBV6-5 and J usage is TRBJ2-7; tentative D call: TRBD1 (6 bases). The CDR3 runs 12 residues. Per the germline V gene, CDR1 is MNHEY and CDR2 is SVGAGI. Between the trimmed V and J ends, which lost 5 bases and 4 bases, there was a span of 9 bases. The CDR3 spells CASSGRGYEQYF. CDR3 DNA: TGTGCCAGCAGTGGCAGGGGATACGAGCAGTACTTC.

V and J are TRBV29-1 and TRBJ1-5; 8 nucleotides align to TRBD1. The CDR3 contains 15 residues. V was pared by 6 bases and J by 9 bases, with 16 bases of the junction left unmatched. The germline gives CDR1 SQVTM, CDR2 ANQGSEA. This CDR3 is CSVGIGQGRGGPQHF. As DNA, the CDR3 is TGCAGCGTGGGAATCGGACAGGGACGGGGAGGGCCCCAGCATTTT.

The chain combines TRBV7-8 with TRBJ1-2, with 8 bases matching TRBD1. The CDR3 sequence is 16 residues long. Trimming at V came to 3 bases and at J to 2 bases, leaving 8 bases not matched to a gene. From germline, CDR1 is SGHVS and CDR2 FQNEAQ. This CDR3 reads CASSFPGQALNYGYTF. CDR3 nucleotides: TGTGCCAGCAGCTTCCCGGGACAGGCACTCAACTATGGCTACACCTTC.